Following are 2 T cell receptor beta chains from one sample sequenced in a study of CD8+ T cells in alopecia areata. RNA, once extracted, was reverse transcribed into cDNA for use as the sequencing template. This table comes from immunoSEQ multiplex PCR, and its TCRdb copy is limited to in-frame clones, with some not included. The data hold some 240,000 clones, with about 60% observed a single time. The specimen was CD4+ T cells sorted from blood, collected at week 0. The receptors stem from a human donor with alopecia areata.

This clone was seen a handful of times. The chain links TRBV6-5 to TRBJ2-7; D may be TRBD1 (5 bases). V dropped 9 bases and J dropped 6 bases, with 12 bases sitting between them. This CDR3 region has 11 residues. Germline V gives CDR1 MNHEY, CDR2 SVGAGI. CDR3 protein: CASKGIGEQYF. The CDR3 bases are TGTGCCAGTAAGGGGATTGGCGAGCAGTACTTC.

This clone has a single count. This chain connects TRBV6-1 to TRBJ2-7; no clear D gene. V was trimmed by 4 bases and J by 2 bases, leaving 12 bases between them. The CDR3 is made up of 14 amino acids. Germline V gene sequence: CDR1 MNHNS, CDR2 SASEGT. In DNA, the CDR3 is TGTGCCAGCAGTGCCGCCGGGCGCACCTACGAGCAGTACTTC. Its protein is CASSAAGRTYEQYF.